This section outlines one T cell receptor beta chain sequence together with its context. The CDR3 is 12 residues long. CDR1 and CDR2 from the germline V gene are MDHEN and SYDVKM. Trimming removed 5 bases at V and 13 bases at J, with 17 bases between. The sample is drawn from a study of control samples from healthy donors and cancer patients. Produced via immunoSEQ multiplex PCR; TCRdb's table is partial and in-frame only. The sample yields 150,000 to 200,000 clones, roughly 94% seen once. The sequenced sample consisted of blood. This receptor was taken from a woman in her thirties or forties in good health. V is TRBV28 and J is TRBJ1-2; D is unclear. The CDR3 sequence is CASSPGARGFTF. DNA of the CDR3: TGTGCCAGCAGTCCAGGTGCTCGTGGGTTCACCTTC.